The sequence of this T cell receptor (beta chain) was determined in a study of blood T cells in healthy people across ages. Study summary: Through template switching, about one barcoded beta molecule was captured per two T cells, as measured in model experiments.

Between the trimmed V and J ends, which lost 0 bases and 11 bases, there was a span of 11 bases. The CDR3 has 12 amino acids. Germline assignment: CDR1 SGDLS and CDR2 YYNGEE. Primed by a sample-barcoded 5' primer and a J-beta primer mix, a second PCR proceeded for about 6 to 12 cycles. Each cDNA molecule received a tag from a template-switch adaptor that had 12 random nucleotides. Sequencing of every sample gave 2.5 million or more CDR3-containing paired-end reads. One entry per CDR3 protein results from TCRdb running MiXCR on the 5' RACE reads. The sample carries over 500,000 distinct CDR3 sequences, roughly half recorded once.

The sequenced sample consisted of blood. This clonotype originated in a woman older than 75 in good health. The V gene is TRBV9, the J gene TRBJ2-5; D is ambiguous. CDR3 coding DNA: TGTGCCAGCAGCGTAGCTCACAATGAGCAGTACTTC. Translated: CASSVAHNEQYF.